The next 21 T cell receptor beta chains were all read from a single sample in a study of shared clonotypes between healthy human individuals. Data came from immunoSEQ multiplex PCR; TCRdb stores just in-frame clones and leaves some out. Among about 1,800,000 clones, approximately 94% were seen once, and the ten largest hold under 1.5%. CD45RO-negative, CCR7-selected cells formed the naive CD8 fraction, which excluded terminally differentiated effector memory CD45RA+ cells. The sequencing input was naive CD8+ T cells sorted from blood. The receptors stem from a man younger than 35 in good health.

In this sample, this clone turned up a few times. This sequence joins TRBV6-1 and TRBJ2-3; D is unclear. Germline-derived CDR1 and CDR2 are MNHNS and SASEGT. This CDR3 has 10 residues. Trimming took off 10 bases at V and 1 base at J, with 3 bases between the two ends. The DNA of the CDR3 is TGTGCCACCCGCACAGATACGCAGTATTTT. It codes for CATRTDTQYF.

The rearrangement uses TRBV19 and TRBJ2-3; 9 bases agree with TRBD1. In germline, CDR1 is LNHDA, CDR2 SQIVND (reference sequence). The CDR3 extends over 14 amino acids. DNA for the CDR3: TGTGCGAGCTCCTCCGGGACAGGGTTAGATACGCAGTATTTT. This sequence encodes CASSSGTGLDTQYF.

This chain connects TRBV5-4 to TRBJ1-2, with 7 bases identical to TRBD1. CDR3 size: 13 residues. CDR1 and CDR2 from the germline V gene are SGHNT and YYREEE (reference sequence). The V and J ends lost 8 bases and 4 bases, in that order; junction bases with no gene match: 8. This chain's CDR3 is CASTGESGYGYTF. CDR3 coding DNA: TGTGCCAGTACAGGGGAGTCCGGCTATGGCTACACCTTC. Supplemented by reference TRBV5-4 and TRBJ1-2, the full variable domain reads ETGVTQSPTHLIKTRGQQVTLRCSSQSGHNTVSWYQQALGQGPQFIFQYYREEENGRGNFPPRFSGLQFPNYSSELNVNALELDDSALYLCASTGESGYGYTFGSGTRLTVV.

CDR3 protein: CASSLWGVGTEAFF. CDR3 coding DNA: TGTGCCAGCAGCCTCTGGGGGGTTGGCACTGAAGCTTTCTTT. The V and J genes are TRBV7-2 and TRBJ1-1; a possible D gene is TRBD1 (5 bases). Trimming pared 5 bases from V and 4 bases from J, leaving 14 bases between. The germline V gene encodes CDR1 SGHTA and CDR2 FQGNSA. CDR3 size: 14 residues. The complete variable domain, with remaining parts taken from reference TRBV7-2 and TRBJ1-1, reads GAGVSQSPSNKVTEKGKDVELRCDPISGHTALYWYRQSLGQGLEFLIYFQGNSAPDKSGLPSDRFSAERTGGSVSTLTIQRTQQEDSAVYLCASSLWGVGTEAFFGQGTRLTVV.

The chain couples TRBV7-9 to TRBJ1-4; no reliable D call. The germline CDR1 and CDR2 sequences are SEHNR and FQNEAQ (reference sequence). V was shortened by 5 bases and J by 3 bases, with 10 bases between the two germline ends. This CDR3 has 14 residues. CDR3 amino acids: CASSPDTANEKLFF. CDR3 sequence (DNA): TGTGCCAGCAGCCCTGACACCGCTAATGAAAAACTGTTTTTT.

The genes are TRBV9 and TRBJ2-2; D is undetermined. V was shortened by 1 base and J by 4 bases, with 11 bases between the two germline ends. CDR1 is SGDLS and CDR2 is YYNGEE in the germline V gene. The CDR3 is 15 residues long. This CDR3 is CASSVMVIGTGELFF. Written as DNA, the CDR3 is TGTGCCAGCAGCGTAATGGTAATTGGCACCGGGGAGCTGTTTTTT.

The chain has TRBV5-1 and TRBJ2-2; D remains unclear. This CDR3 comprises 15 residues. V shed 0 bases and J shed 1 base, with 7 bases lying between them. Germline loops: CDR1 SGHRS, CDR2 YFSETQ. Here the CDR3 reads CASSLEPGNTGELFF. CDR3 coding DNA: TGCGCCAGCAGCTTGGAACCCGGGAACACCGGGGAGCTGTTTTTT.

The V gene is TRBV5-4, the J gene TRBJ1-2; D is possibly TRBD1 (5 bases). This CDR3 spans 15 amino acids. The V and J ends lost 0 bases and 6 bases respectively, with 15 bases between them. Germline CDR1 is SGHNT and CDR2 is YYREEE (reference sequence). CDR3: CASSLENRDLNGYTF. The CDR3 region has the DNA TGTGCCAGCAGCTTGGAGAACCGGGACTTAAATGGCTACACCTTC.

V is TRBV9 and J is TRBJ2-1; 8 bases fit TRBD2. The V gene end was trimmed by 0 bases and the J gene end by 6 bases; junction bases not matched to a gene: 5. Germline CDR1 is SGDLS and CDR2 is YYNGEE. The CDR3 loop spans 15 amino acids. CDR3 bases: TGTGCCAGCAGCGTAGGCGGGGGGATTCTCAATGAGCAGTTCTTC. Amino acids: CASSVGGGILNEQFF.

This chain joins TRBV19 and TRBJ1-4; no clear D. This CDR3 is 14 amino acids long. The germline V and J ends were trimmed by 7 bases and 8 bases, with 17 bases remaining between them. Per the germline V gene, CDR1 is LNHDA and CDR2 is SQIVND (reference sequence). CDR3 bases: TGTGCCAGTACCTCCGACACGGCTCTAGAAAAACTGTTTTTT. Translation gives CASTSDTALEKLFF.

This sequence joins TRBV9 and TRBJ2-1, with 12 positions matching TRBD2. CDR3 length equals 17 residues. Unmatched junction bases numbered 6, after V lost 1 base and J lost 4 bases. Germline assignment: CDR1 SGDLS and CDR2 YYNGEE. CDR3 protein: CASSVRTSGERYNEQFF. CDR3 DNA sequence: TGTGCCAGCAGCGTACGGACTAGCGGGGAACGGTACAATGAGCAGTTCTTC.

Here the CDR3 reads CASSQGDGYTF. As DNA, the CDR3 is TGTGCCAGCAGTCAGGGGGATGGCTACACCTTC. The chain recombines TRBV6-5 with TRBJ1-2; 7 bases fit TRBD1. This CDR3 has 11 amino acids. Germline CDR1 reads MNHEY; CDR2 reads SVGAGI. J gave up 6 bases and V 5 bases, and 0 bases lay outside the gene matches.

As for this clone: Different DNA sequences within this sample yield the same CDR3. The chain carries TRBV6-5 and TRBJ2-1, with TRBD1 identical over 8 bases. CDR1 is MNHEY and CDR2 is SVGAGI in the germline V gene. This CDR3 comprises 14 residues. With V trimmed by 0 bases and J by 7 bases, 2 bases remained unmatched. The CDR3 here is CASSYSTGDNEQFF. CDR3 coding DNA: TGTGCCAGCAGTTACTCGACAGGGGATAATGAGCAGTTCTTC.

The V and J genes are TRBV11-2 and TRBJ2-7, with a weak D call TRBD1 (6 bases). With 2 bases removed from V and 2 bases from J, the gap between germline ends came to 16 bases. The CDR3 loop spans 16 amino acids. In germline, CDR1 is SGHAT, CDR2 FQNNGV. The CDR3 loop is CASSLPTGIHPYEQYF. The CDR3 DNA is TGTGCCAGCAGCTTACCAACAGGGATCCATCCCTACGAGCAGTACTTC.

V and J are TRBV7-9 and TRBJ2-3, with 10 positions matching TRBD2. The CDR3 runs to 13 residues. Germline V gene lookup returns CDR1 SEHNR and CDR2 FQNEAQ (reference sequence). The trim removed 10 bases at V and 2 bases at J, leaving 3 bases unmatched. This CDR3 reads CATSGGYTDTQYF. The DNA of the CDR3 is TGTGCCACTAGCGGGGGATACACAGATACGCAGTATTTT.

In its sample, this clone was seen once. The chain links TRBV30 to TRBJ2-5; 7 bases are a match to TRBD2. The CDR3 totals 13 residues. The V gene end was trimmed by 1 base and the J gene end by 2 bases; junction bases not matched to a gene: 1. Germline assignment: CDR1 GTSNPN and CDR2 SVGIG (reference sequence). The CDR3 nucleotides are TGTGCCTGGAGTGCCGGGGGGCAAGAGACCCAGTACTTC. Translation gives CAWSAGGQETQYF.

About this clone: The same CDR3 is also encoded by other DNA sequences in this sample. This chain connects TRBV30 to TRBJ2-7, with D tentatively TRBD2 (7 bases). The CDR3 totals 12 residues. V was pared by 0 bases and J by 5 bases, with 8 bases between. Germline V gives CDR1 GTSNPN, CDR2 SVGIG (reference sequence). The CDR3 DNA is TGTGCCTGGAGTGTAGGGGGGGACGAGCAGTACTTC. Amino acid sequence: CAWSVGGDEQYF.

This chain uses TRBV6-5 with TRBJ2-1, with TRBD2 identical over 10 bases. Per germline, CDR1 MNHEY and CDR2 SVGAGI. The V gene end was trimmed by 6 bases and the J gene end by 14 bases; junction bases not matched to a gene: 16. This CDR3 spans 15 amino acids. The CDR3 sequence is CASRPGTSETGKEFF. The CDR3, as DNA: TGTGCCAGCAGGCCCGGGACTAGCGAGACTGGGAAGGAGTTCTTC.

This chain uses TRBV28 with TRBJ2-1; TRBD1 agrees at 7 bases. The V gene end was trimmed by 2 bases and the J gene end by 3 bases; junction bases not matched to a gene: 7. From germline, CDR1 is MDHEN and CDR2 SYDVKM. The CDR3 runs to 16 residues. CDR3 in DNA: TGTGCCAGCAGTTTAATCACAGGGGACGACTACAATGAGCAGTTCTTC. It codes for CASSLITGDDYNEQFF.

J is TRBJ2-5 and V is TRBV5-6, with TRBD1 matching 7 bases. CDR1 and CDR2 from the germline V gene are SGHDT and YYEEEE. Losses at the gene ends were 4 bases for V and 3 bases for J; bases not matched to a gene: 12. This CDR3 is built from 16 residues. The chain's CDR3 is CASSGWDSPPEETQYF. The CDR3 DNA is TGTGCCAGCAGCGGGTGGGACAGTCCTCCTGAAGAGACCCAGTACTTC.

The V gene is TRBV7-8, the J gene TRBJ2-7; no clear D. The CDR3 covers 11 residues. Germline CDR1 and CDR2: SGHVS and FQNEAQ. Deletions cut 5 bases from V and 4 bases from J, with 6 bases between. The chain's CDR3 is CASSVGYEQYF. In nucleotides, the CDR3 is TGTGCCAGCAGCGTCGGGTACGAGCAGTACTTC.